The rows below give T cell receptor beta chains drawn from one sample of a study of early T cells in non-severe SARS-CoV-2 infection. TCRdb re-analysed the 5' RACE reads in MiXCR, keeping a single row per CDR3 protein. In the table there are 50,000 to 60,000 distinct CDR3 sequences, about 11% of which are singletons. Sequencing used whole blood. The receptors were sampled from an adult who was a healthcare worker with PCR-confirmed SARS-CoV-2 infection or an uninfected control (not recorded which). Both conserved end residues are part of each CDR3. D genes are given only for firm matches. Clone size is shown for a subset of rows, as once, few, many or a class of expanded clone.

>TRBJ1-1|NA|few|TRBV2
TGTGCCAGCAGTGAAGGGCCCCGAAACACTGAAGCTTTCTTT
CASSEGPRNTEAFF
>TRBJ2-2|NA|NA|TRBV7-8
TGTGCCAGCACCCCTCGTCCCAAGGGGGCGAACACCGGGGAGCTGTTTTTT
CASTPRPKGANTGELFF
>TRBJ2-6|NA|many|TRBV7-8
TGTGCCAGCCGCTCCTACTCTGGGGCCAACGTCCTGACTTTC
CASRSYSGANVLTF
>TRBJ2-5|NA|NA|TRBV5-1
TGCGCCAGCAGCACCCTGTCAGGAGAGTCCGAGACCCAGTACTTC
CASSTLSGESETQYF
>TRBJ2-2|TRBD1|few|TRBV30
TGTGCTCGGGACAGTAGGGTTGGTGGGGAGCTGTTTTTT
CARDSRVGGELFF
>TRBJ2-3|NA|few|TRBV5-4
TGTGCCAGCAGCAGTACTAGTTCAGATACGCAGTATTTT
CASSSTSSDTQYF
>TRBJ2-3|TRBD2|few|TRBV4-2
TGTGCCAGCAGCCGTCTAGCGGGAGGAAGCTCCATTAGCACAGATACGCAGTATTTT
CASSRLAGGSSISTDTQYF
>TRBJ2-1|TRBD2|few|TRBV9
TGTGCCAGCAGCGTAAGCCCGAGTCTAGCGGGGGGGATAAATGAGCAGTTCTTC
CASSVSPSLAGGINEQFF
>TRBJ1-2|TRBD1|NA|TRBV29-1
TGCAGCGTTGAAAAGCAGGGGGCCTATGGCTACACCTTC
CSVEKQGAYGYTF
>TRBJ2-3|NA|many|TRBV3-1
TGTGCCAGCAGCCGACTGGGGGTCCATCCAGATACGCAGTATTTT
CASSRLGVHPDTQYF
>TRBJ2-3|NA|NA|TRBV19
TGTGCCAGTAGGTTCGGGGCGGGCCCTCCCCGCACAGATACGCAGTATTTT
CASRFGAGPPRTDTQYF
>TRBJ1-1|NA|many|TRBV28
TGTGCCAGCAGACGAAACGCGGTAAACACTGAAGCTTTCTTT
CASRRNAVNTEAFF
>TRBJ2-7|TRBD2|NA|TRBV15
TGTGCCACCAGCATGAAATTTCAGCGGGAGATCGGCGAGCAGTACTTC
CATSMKFQREIGEQYF
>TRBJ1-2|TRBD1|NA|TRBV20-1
TGCAGTGCTAGAGATCGCGACAGGGGCTATTATGGCTACACCTTC
CSARDRDRGYYGYTF
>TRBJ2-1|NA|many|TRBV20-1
TGCAGTGCTAGACGGGGCGGTCATGAGCAGTTCTTC
CSARRGGHEQFF
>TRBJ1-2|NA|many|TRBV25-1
TGTGCCAGCAGTGTACGAGCTTTTGGCGCCGATGAGAGCTACACCTTC
CASSVRAFGADESYTF